These T cell receptor beta chains were read from a single sample in a study of T-cell reconstitution after alpha-beta-depleted transplantation in children. TCRdb re-called the PCR reads with MiXCR, one entry per CDR3 protein. Of some 340,000 distinct CDR3 sequences listed, about 9.3% were seen once; the top ten hold around 2.3%. The source material was PBMCs from the stem cell graft donor, sampled from the stem cell graft. These receptors were collected from a human donor who donated a stem cell graft to a child with acute lymphoblastic leukemia. Both conserved end residues are part of each CDR3. The D gene is left open where the match is weak. Size values are once, few and many counts, or a class for expanded clones, and some rows have none.

j_call | d_call | clone_size | cdr3_length | v_call | cdr3_nt | cdr3_aa
TRBJ2-1 | TRBD1 | - | 16 | TRBV9 | TGTGCCAGCAGCGTAGGGGACAGGAGCTCCTACAATGAGCAGTTCTTC | CASSVGDRSSYNEQFF
TRBJ2-7 | TRBD1 | - | 15 | TRBV5-1 | TGCGCCAGCAGCTTGGGCCCGACAGGGAAGAACGAGCAGTACTTC | CASSLGPTGKNEQYF
TRBJ2-5 | - | - | 18 | TRBV24-1 | TGTGCCACCAGTGACGCCTCGCAGGACGGAGTTTACCAAGAGACCCAGTACTTC | CATSDASQDGVYQETQYF
TRBJ2-7 | - | many | 11 | TRBV12-3/TRBV12-4 | TGTGCCAGCAGTCCGAAGAACGAGCAGTACTTC | CASSPKNEQYF
TRBJ2-3 | - | few | 15 | TRBV19 | TGTGCCAGTAGTATCCCCGGGACTAGCACAGATACGCAGTATTTT | CASSIPGTSTDTQYF
TRBJ2-1 | - | many | 16 | TRBV12-3/TRBV12-4 | TGTGCCAGCAGTTTAGGATCCTCAGCGAATTACAATGAGCAGTTCTTC | CASSLGSSANYNEQFF
TRBJ2-1 | - | few | 14 | TRBV15 | TGTGCCACCAGCAGAGACTTCTTGATCAATGAGCAGTTCTTC | CATSRDFLINEQFF
TRBJ2-1 | TRBD2 | many | 17 | TRBV4-3 | TGCGCCAGCAGCCAAACCCGGACTAGCGACTCCTACAATGAGCAGTTCTTC | CASSQTRTSDSYNEQFF
TRBJ2-1 | TRBD1 | - | 15 | TRBV12-3/TRBV12-4 | TGTGCCAGCAGAAGAACGGACAGGGAGAGGAATGAGCAGTTCTTC | CASRRTDRERNEQFF
TRBJ2-1 | TRBD2 | few | 15 | TRBV9 | TGTGCCAGCAGCGTAGCACTAGCGGGGTACAATGAGCAGTTCTTC | CASSVALAGYNEQFF
TRBJ2-6 | - | - | 13 | TRBV15 | TGTGCCACCAGGACAGCTGGGGCCAACGGCCTGACTTTC | CATRTAGANGLTF
TRBJ1-5 | - | few | 15 | TRBV20-1 | TGCAGTGCCAGCCCCGGGGGAGGGACTCTTCAGCCCCAGCATTTT | CSASPGGGTLQPQHF
TRBJ2-3 | - | - | 12 | TRBV6-2/TRBV6-3 | TGTGCCAGCAGTCAGCGCGCAGATACGCAGTATTTT | CASSQRADTQYF
TRBJ2-1 | TRBD1 | - | 16 | TRBV11-3 | TGTGCCAGCAGCTTAGGAGGCAGGGGGCTGTACCATGAGCAGTTCTTC | CASSLGGRGLYHEQFF
TRBJ2-4 | - | many | 15 | TRBV20-1 | TGCAGTGCCAGGACAGATACCCCAGCCAAAAACATTCAGTACTTC | CSARTDTPAKNIQYF
TRBJ1-5 | - | many | 14 | TRBV4-2 | TGTGCCAGCAGCCAAGATGGGGGGAATCAGCCCCAGCATTTT | CASSQDGGNQPQHF
TRBJ2-1 | TRBD2 | few | 16 | TRBV5-6 | TGTGCCAGCAGGGGACTAGCGGGAAGCTCCTACAATGAGCAGTTCTTC | CASRGLAGSSYNEQFF
TRBJ1-4 | - | - | 15 | TRBV18 | TGTGCCAGCTCACCTGCGCACAGGCTTAATGAAAAACTGTTTTTC | CASSPAHRLNEKLFF
TRBJ2-5 | - | - | 10 | TRBV2 | TGTGCCAGCAGTGATCAGAGCGGAAACTTC | CASSDQSGNF
TRBJ2-3 | TRBD2 | many | 15 | TRBV5-1 | TGCGCCAGCAGCCTCAGGACTAGTGAGACAGATACGCAGTATTTT | CASSLRTSETDTQYF
TRBJ2-4 | TRBD2 | once | 13 | TRBV20-1 | TGCAGTGCTACGACTAGCGGCAAAAACATTCAGTACTTC | CSATTSGKNIQYF
TRBJ2-2 | TRBD1 | few | 16 | TRBV4-3 | TGCGCCAGCAGCCATCCAAGACAGGGCCGCACCGGGGAGCTGTTTTTT | CASSHPRQGRTGELFF
TRBJ1-5 | TRBD1 | many | 16 | TRBV28 | TGTGCCAGCAGACCGGGACAGCGGGGGGGAAATCAGCCCCAGCATTTT | CASRPGQRGGNQPQHF
TRBJ2-1 | - | few | 12 | TRBV20-1 | TGCAGTGGCGGTCCTTCGTCTAGTGAGCAGTTCTTC | CSGGPSSSEQFF
TRBJ2-7 | - | - | 15 | TRBV12-3/TRBV12-4 | TGTGCCAGCAGTCCCCGAAACGGTGCTTCCACCGAGCAGTACTTC | CASSPRNGASTEQYF
TRBJ1-2 | - | few | 13 | TRBV28 | TGTGCCAGCAGTAGACTGGGGACGCCTGGCTACACCTTC | CASSRLGTPGYTF
TRBJ2-3 | - | few | 13 | TRBV7-2 | TGTGCCAGCTCCCTCCCTTTAGCGTATCCGCAGTATTTT | CASSLPLAYPQYF
TRBJ1-2 | - | few | 18 | TRBV19 | TGTGCCAGTAGTCCGCTGGCCCCGACAGGCCTATTAAACTATGGCTACACCTTC | CASSPLAPTGLLNYGYTF
TRBJ2-1 | - | many | 16 | TRBV7-2 | TGTGCCAGCAGCTTCCGATTGGGGAGAGGTTACAATGAGCAGTTCTTC | CASSFRLGRGYNEQFF
TRBJ2-3 | TRBD2 | - | 18 | TRBV4-1 | TGCGCCAGCAGTCGGGTCGCCCAAGCGGGAAAAATTGGAGATACGCAGTATTTT | CASSRVAQAGKIGDTQYF
TRBJ2-1 | TRBD2 | few | 19 | TRBV10-2 | TGCGCCAGCAGTGAGGGATCCGGGACTAGCGGAAGGCTGTACAATGAGCAGTTCTTC | CASSEGSGTSGRLYNEQFF
TRBJ2-1 | TRBD2 | few | 16 | TRBV12-3/TRBV12-4 | TGTGCCAGCAGATCTACACTAGCGGGAGTCCCCAATGAGCAGTTCTTC | CASRSTLAGVPNEQFF
TRBJ2-5 | - | - | 13 | TRBV7-3 | TGTGCCAGCAGCCCCCAGGGGCTGGAGACCCAGTACTTC | CASSPQGLETQYF
TRBJ2-1 | - | many | 13 | TRBV7-9 | TGTGCCAGCAGCTTAGTGGCCCACAATGAGCAGTTCTTC | CASSLVAHNEQFF
TRBJ2-1 | TRBD2 | - | 16 | TRBV20-1 | TGCAGTGCCACTACTAGCGGGAGTTTCTCCTACAATGAGCAGTTCTTC | CSATTSGSFSYNEQFF
TRBJ1-5 | TRBD1 | - | 13 | TRBV7-9 | TGTGCCAGCAGCGGGGACAGAAATCAGCCCCAGCATTTT | CASSGDRNQPQHF
TRBJ1-1 | TRBD1 | few | 14 | TRBV5-1 | TGCGCCAGCAGCTTGGACAGGGGAGGCCCTGAAGCTTTCTTT | CASSLDRGGPEAFF
TRBJ1-2 | TRBD1 | - | 21 | TRBV11-2 | TGTGCCAGCAGCTTATTCCTTTTCGACCACACCGGACAGGGGGGCGGCTATGGCTACACCTTC | CASSLFLFDHTGQGGGYGYTF
TRBJ1-1 | TRBD1 | many | 15 | TRBV28 | TGTGCCAGCAGTACAGGCAGGGGGCGCGGAACTGAAGCTTTCTTT | CASSTGRGRGTEAFF
TRBJ2-7 | TRBD1 | many | 15 | TRBV6-2/TRBV6-3 | TGTGCCAGCAGGGAGACCGGGACAGCTTCCTACGAGCAGTACTTC | CASRETGTASYEQYF
TRBJ2-1 | TRBD1 | - | 14 | TRBV27 | TGTGCCAGCAGTTCCGGGACAGGGTTACGAGAGCAGTTCTTC | CASSSGTGLREQFF
TRBJ2-1 | - | - | 16 | TRBV20-1 | TGCAGTGCCACCCCGCGGCAGCCGGGAACCTACAATGAGCAGTTCTTC | CSATPRQPGTYNEQFF
TRBJ2-5 | - | - | 13 | TRBV6-1 | TGTGCCAGCAGTGATTGGGGGCGGGAGACCCAGTACTTC | CASSDWGRETQYF
TRBJ2-3 | TRBD1 | few | 13 | TRBV29-1 | TGCAGCGTTGTTACAGGGGGCACAGATACGCAGTATTTT | CSVVTGGTDTQYF